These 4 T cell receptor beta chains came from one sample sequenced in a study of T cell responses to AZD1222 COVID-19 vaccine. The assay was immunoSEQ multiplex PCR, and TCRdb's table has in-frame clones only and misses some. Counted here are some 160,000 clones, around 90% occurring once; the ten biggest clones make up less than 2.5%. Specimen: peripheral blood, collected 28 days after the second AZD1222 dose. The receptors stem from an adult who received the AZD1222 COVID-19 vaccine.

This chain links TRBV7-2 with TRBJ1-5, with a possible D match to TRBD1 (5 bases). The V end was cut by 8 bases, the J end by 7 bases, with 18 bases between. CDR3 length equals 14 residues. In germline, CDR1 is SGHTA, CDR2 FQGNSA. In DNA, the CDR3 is TGTGCCAGCGGCAGAGGGGCCCCAGGGCAGCCCCAGCATTTT. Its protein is CASGRGAPGQPQHF.

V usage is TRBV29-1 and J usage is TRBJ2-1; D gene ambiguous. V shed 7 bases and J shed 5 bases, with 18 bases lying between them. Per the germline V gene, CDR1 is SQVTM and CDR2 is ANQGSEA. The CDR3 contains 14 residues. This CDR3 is CSAAKRTANNEQFF. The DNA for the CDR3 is TGCAGCGCCGCAAAACGGACGGCTAACAATGAGCAGTTCTTC.

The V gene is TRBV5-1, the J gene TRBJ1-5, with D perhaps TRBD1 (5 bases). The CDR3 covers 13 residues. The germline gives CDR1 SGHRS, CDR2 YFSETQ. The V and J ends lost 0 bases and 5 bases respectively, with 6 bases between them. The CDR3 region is CASSLDRYQPQHF. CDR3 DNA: TGCGCCAGCAGCTTGGACAGGTATCAGCCCCAGCATTTT.

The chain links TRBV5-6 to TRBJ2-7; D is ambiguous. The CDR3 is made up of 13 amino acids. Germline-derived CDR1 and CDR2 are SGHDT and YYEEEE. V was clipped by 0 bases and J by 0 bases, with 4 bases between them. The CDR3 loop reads CASSLGVSYEQYF. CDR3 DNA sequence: TGTGCCAGCAGCTTGGGAGTCTCCTACGAGCAGTACTTC.